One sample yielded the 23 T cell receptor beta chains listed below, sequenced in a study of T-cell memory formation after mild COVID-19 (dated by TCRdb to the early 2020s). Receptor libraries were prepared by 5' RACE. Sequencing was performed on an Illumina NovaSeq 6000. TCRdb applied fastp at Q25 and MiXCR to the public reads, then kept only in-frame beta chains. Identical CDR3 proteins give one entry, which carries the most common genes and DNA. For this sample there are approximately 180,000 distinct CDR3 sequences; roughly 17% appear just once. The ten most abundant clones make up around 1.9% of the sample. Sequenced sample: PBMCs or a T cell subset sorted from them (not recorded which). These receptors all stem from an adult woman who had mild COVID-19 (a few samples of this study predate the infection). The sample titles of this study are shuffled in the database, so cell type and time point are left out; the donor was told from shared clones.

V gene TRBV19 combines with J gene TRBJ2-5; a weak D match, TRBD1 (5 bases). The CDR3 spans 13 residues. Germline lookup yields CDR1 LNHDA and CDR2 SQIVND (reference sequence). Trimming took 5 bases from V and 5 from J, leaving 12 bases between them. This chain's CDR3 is CASSGAYGETQYF. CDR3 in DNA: TGTGCCAGTAGTGGGGCCTATGGGGAGACCCAGTACTTC. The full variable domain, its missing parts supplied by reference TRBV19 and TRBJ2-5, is DGGITQSPKYLFRKEGQNVTLSCEQNLNHDAMYWYRQDPGQGLRLIYYSQIVNDFQKGDIAEGYSVSREKKESFPLTVTSAQKNPTAFYLCASSGAYGETQYFGPGTRLLVL.

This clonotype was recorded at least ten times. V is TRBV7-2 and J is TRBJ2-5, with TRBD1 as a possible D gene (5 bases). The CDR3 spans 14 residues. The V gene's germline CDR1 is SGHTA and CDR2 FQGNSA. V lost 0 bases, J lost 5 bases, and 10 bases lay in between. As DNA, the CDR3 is TGTGCCAGCAGCTTAGCGCGACCAGGGGAGACCCAGTACTTC. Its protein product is CASSLARPGETQYF.

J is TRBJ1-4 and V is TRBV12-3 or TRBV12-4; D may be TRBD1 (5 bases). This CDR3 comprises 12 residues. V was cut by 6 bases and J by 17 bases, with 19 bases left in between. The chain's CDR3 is CASSRSGTTPFF. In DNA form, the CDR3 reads TGTGCCAGCAGCAGGAGCGGGACTACACCTTTTTTT.

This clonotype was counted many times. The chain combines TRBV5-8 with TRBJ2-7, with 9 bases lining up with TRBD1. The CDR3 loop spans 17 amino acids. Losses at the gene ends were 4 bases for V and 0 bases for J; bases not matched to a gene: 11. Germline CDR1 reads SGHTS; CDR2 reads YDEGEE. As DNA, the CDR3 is TGTGCCAGCAGCCCTTCCTTTTGGACAGGGGCCTCCTACGAGCAGTACTTC. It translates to CASSPSFWTGASYEQYF. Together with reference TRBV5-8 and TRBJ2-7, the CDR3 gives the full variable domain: EAGVTQSPTHLIKTRGQQATLRCSPISGHTSVYWYQQALGLGLQFLLWYDEGEERNRGNFPPRFSGRQFPNYSSELNVNALELEDSALYLCASSPSFWTGASYEQYFGPGTRLTVT.

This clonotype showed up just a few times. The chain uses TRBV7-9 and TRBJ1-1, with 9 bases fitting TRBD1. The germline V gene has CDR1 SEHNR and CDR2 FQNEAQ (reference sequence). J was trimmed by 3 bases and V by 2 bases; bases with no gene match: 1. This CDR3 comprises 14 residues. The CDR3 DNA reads TGTGCCAGCAGCTTAACAGGGGGCCACACTGAAGCTTTCTTT. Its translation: CASSLTGGHTEAFF.

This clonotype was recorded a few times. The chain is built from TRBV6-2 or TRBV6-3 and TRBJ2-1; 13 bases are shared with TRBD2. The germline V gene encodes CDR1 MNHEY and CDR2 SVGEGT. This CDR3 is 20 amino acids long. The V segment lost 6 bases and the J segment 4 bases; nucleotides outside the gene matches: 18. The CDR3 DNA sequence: TGTGCCAGCAGACCCGGTCCGGGACTAGCGGGGTACAGGGGTTACAATGAGCAGTTCTTC. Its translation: CASRPGPGLAGYRGYNEQFF.

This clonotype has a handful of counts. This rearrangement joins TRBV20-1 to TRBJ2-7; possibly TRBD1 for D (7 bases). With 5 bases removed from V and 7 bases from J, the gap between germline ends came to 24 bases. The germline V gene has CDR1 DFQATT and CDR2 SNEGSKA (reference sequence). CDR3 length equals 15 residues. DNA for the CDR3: TGCAGTGCTCGAGCCCGGACAGGCCCGGGGGAAGAGCAGTACTTC. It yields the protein CSARARTGPGEEQYF.

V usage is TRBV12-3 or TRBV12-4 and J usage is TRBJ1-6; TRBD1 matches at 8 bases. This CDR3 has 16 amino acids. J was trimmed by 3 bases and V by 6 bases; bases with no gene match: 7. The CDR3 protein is CASSNQGASYNSPLHF. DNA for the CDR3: TGTGCCAGCAGCAACCAGGGGGCAAGCTATAATTCACCCCTCCACTTT.

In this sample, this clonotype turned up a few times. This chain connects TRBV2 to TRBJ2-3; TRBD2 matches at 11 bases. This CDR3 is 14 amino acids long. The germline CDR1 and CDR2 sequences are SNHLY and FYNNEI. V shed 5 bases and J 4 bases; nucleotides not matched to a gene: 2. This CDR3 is CASSQGLAADTQYF. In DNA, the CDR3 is TGTGCCAGCAGTCAGGGACTAGCGGCAGATACGCAGTATTTT.

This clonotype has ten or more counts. CDR3 bases: TGTGCCAGCTCACGGGAGATACATTCCTACGAGCAGTACTTC. Translated: CASSREIHSYEQYF. The chain is built from TRBV18 and TRBJ2-7; the D gene is possibly TRBD2 (5 bases). The CDR3 spans 14 residues. The ends were cut back, 4 bases at V and 1 base at J, with 11 bases in the middle. Germline assignment: CDR1 KGHSH and CDR2 LQKENI.

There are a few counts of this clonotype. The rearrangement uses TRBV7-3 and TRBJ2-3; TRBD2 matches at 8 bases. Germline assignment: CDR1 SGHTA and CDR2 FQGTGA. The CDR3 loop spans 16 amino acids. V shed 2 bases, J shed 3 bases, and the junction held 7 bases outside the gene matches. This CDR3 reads CASSLSPGGQTDTQYF. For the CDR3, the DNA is TGTGCCAGCAGCTTATCCCCGGGGGGGCAAACAGATACGCAGTATTTT.

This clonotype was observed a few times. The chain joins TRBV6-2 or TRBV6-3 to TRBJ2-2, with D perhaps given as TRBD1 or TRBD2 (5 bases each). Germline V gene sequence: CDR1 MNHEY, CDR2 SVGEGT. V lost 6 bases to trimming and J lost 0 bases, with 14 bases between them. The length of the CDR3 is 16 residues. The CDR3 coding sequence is TGTGCCAGCAGACGAGGGACGGTTACGAACACCGGGGAGCTGTTTTTT. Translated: CASRRGTVTNTGELFF.

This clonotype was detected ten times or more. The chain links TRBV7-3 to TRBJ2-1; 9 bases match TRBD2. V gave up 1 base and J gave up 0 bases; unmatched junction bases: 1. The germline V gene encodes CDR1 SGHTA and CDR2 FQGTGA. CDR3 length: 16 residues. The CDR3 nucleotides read TGTGCCAGCAGCTTAAGTAGCGGGGGCTCCTACAATGAGCAGTTCTTC. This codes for CASSLSSGGSYNEQFF.

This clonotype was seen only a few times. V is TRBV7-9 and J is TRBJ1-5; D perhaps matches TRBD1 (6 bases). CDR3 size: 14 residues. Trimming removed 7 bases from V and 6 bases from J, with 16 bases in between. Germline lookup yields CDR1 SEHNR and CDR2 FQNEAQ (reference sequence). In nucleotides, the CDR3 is TGTGCCAGCATCAGAGGGGGGCACAGTCAGCCCCAGCATTTT. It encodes CASIRGGHSQPQHF.

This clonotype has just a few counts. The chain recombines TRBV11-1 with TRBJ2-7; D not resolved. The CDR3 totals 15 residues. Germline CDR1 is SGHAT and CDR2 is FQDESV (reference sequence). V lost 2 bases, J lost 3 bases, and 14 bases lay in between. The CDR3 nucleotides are TGTGCCAGCAGCTTAATGGTGGCCGCCAACTACGAGCAGTACTTC. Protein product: CASSLMVAANYEQYF.

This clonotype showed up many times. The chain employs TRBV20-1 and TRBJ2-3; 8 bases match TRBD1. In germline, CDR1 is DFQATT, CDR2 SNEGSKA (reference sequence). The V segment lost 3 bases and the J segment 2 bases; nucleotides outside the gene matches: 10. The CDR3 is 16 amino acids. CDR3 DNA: TGCAGTGCTAGTGAGCGACAGGGGTCGCCCACAGATACGCAGTATTTT. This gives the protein CSASERQGSPTDTQYF.

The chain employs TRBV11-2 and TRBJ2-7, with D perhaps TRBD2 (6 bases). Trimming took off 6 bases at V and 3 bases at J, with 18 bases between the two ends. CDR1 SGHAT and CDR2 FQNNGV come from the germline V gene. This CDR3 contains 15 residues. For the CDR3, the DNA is TGTGCCAGCAGGCCGGCTTTCGGGGGATTCTACGAGCAGTACTTC. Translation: CASRPAFGGFYEQYF.

The CDR3 nucleotides read TGCGCCAGCACCAAAACAAAAGGCCCGGGACAGGGTCGGTACGAGCAGTACTTC. It codes for CASTKTKGPGQGRYEQYF. The chain employs TRBV23-1 and TRBJ2-7; 9 nucleotides agree with TRBD1. TRBV23-1 is annotated as an ORF whose role is uncertain. The CDR3 spans 18 residues. The V segment lost 7 bases and the J segment 4 bases; nucleotides outside the gene matches: 20.

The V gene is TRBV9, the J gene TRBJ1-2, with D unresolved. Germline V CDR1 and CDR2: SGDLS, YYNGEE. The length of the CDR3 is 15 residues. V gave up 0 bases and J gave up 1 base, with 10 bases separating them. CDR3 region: CASSVGAPNNYGYTF. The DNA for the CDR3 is TGTGCCAGCAGCGTAGGGGCACCCAATAACTATGGCTACACCTTC. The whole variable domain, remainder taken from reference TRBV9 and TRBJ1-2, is DSGVTQTPKHLITATGQRVTLRCSPRSGDLSVYWYQQSLDQGLQFLIQYYNGEERAKGNILERFSAQQFPDLHSELNLSSLELGDSALYFCASSVGAPNNYGYTFGSGTRLTVV.

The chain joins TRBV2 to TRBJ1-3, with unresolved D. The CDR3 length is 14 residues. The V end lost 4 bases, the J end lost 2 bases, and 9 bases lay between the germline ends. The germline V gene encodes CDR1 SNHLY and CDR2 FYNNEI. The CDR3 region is CASSATGAGNTIYF. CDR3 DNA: TGTGCCAGCAGTGCAACTGGGGCTGGAAACACCATATATTTT.

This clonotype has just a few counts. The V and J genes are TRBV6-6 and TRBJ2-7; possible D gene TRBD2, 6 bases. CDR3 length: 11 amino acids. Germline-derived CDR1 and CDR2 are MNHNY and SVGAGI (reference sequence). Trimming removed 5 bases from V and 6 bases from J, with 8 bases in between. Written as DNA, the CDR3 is TGTGCCAGCAGTGGGGGGACCGAGCAGTACTTC. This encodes CASSGGTEQYF.

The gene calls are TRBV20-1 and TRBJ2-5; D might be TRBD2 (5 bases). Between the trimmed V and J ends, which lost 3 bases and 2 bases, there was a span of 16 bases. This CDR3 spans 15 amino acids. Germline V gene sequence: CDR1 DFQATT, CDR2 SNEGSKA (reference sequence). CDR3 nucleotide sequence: TGCAGTGCTAGGGCAAGAGGGTCCAATCAAGAGACCCAGTACTTC. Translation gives CSARARGSNQETQYF.

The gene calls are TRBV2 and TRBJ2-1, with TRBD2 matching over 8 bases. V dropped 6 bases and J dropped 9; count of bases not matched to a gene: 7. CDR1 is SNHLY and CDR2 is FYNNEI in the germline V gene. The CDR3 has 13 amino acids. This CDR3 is CASRTRREGEQFF. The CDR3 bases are TGTGCCAGCAGGACCCGCCGGGAGGGTGAGCAGTTCTTC.